One sample yielded the 2 T cell receptor beta chains listed below, sequenced in a study of blood T cell repertoires in COVID-19. Libraries were prepared by immunoSEQ multiplex PCR; TCRdb keeps only in-frame clonotypes and omits some of them. The data contain 240,000 or so clones, around 85% of them singletons. The sample consisted of peripheral blood. All receptors derive from a woman older than 75 with acute or convalescent COVID-19.

This rearrangement joins TRBV29-1 to TRBJ1-1; D possibly corresponds to TRBD1 (6 bases). Germline CDR1 is SQVTM and CDR2 is ANQGSEA. Trimming took off 6 bases at V and 4 bases at J, with 15 bases between the two ends. CDR3 length equals 13 residues. The CDR3 DNA is TGCAGCGTCCACACAGGGCGGCGCACTGAAGCTTTCTTT. Translation: CSVHTGRRTEAFF.

Here the CDR3 reads CASSPSYSEAFF. CDR3 DNA sequence: TGTGCCAGCAGTCCTAGTTATTCTGAAGCTTTCTTT. The J gene is TRBJ1-1, the V gene TRBV7-9; D gene unclear. Looked up from germline, CDR1 is SEHNR and CDR2 is FQNEAQ (reference sequence). V lost 6 bases to trimming and J lost 6 bases, with 11 bases between them. The CDR3 totals 12 residues.